This paragraph reports one TCR beta chain. These data are taken from a study of patients and donors after allogeneic stem cell transplantation. This CDR3 is 17 amino acids long. From germline, CDR1 is SGHTA and CDR2 FQGNSA. V was pared by 2 bases and J by 2 bases, with 7 bases of the junction left unmatched. TCRdb re-called the RT-PCR reads with MiXCR, one entry per CDR3 protein. The sample carries some 200,000 distinct CDR3 sequences, 35% to 50% recorded once. The chain combines TRBV7-2 with TRBJ2-1; 9 positions agree with TRBD2. Sequencing was performed on blood, either unsorted or a sorted T cell fraction (not recorded which). The receptor was isolated from a human donor who was either an allogeneic HSCT recipient or a stem cell or donor lymphocyte infusion donor (not recorded which). It is not recorded whose cells these are; they may come from a transplant donor. The CDR3 is CASSLISGGAAYNEQFF. CDR3 nucleotide sequence: TGTGCCAGCAGCTTAATTAGCGGGGGCGCGGCCTACAATGAGCAGTTCTTC.